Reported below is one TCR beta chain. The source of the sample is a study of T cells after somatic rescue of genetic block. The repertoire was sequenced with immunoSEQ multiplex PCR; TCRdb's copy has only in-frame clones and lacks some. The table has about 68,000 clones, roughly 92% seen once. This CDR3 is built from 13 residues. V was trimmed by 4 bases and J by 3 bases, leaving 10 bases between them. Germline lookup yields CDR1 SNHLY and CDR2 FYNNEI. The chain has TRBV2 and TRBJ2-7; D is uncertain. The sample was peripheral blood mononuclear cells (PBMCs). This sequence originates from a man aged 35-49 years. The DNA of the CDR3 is TGTGCCAGCAGTGCTCCCTTTTTCTACGAGCAGTACTTC. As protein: CASSAPFFYEQYF.